The 25 T cell receptor beta chains in this list originate from one sample, sequenced in a study of T cell repertoires in aging, cancer and after chemotherapy. TRB rearrangements spanning V, D and J were amplified using mixed TRB-A/B primers. In TCRdb, the multiplex PCR reads were re-called with MiXCR into one record per CDR3 protein. The repertoire holds some 2,600 distinct CDR3 sequences, 54% seen once, with 66% in the top ten. Peripheral blood genomic DNA, not sorted cells or RNA, was the template. The source material was blood. The receptors come from a human donor with a blood cancer.

V gene TRBV20-1 combines with J gene TRBJ2-7, with a tentative D call TRBD1 (5 bases). The germline V and J ends were trimmed by 0 bases and 2 bases, with 11 bases remaining between them. There are 14 residues in the CDR3. Germline V gene lookup returns CDR1 DFQATT and CDR2 SNEGSKA (reference sequence). The CDR3 is CSARDRVRAYEQYF. CDR3 bases: TGCAGTGCTAGAGACAGGGTTAGGGCCTACGAGCAGTACTTC.

This chain links TRBV19 with TRBJ2-1; 12 bases fit TRBD2. Germline values: CDR1 LNHDA, CDR2 SQIVND (reference sequence). The CDR3 is 18 amino acids. V gave up 3 bases and J gave up 3 bases; unmatched junction bases: 9. The CDR3 DNA reads TGTGCCAGTAGTATGGTAACTAGCGGGGGGTCCAACTACAATGAGCAGTTCTTC. Residues: CASSMVTSGGSNYNEQFF.

This clonotype has only a few counts. The chain carries TRBV6-6 and TRBJ2-7; D possibly matches TRBD1 or TRBD2 (5 bases each). V was cut by 0 bases and J by 0 bases, with 15 bases left in between. The CDR3 extends over 17 amino acids. CDR1 and CDR2 from the germline V gene are MNHNY and SVGAGI (reference sequence). CDR3 protein: CASSYSASGTVSYEQYF. The CDR3 DNA follows: TGTGCCAGCAGTTACTCGGCCTCCGGGACCGTCTCCTACGAGCAGTACTTC.

The chain recombines TRBV4-2 with TRBJ2-7; unclear D gene. The germline gives CDR1 LGHNA, CDR2 YNFKEQ. V was cut by 3 bases and J by 1 base, with 19 bases left in between. This CDR3 contains 17 residues. The chain's CDR3 is CASSQDAERDSSYEQYF. For the CDR3, the DNA is TGTGCCAGCAGCCAGGACGCGGAGCGAGATTCTTCCTACGAGCAGTACTTC.

The rearrangement uses TRBV5-1 and TRBJ2-2; 8 nucleotides match TRBD2. Trimming at V came to 7 bases and at J to 0 bases, leaving 8 bases not matched to a gene. Germline loops: CDR1 SGHRS, CDR2 YFSETQ. The CDR3 has 16 residues. The DNA for the CDR3 is TGCGCCAGCGCGCGTCGACTAGCGACGAACACCGGGGAGCTGTTTTTT. Protein product: CASARRLATNTGELFF. Based on the CDR3 plus reference TRBV5-1 and TRBJ2-2, the full variable domain is KAGVTQTPRYLIKTRGQQVTLSCSPISGHRSVSWYQQTPGQGLQFLFEYFSETQRNKGNFPGRFSGRQFSNSRSEMNVSTLELGDSALYLCASARRLATNTGELFFGEGSRLTVL.

V gene TRBV24-1 combines with J gene TRBJ2-2; D tentatively reads TRBD1 or TRBD2 (5 bases each). There are 16 residues in the CDR3. The V end was cut by 3 bases, the J end by 5 bases, with 15 bases between. CDR1 and CDR2 (germline): KGHDR, SFDVKD. The CDR3 bases are TGTGCCACCAGTGATGCCCGCCGGGGCTGGACCGGGGAGCTGTTTTTT. Residues: CATSDARRGWTGELFF.

This clonotype is a singleton in its sample. The chain has TRBV5-1 and TRBJ1-5; no clear D. Trimming took 0 bases from V and 4 from J, leaving 5 bases between them. In germline, CDR1 is SGHRS, CDR2 YFSETQ. CDR3 length equals 13 residues. In nucleotides, the CDR3 is TGCGCCAGCAGCTTGGATCCAAATCAGCCCCAGCATTTT. Residues: CASSLDPNQPQHF.

The chain uses TRBV12-3 or TRBV12-4 and TRBJ2-2; D is uncertain. This CDR3 contains 14 residues. V shed 1 base and J shed 4 bases, with 7 bases lying between them. The DNA of the CDR3 is TGTGCCAGCAGTTTAGGGTCAGCCACCGGGGAGCTGTTTTTT. Its translation: CASSLGSATGELFF.

The chain recombines TRBV24-1 with TRBJ1-5; D is perhaps TRBD1 (5 bases). Trimming took 3 bases from V and 12 from J, leaving 17 bases between them. CDR3 length: 14 residues. The germline V gene encodes CDR1 KGHDR and CDR2 SFDVKD. CDR3 DNA sequence: TGTGCCACCAGTGATGCAATAGGGACGGCGGTCCAGCATTTT. This gives the protein CATSDAIGTAVQHF.

This chain joins TRBV7-4 and TRBJ1-5; 9 nucleotides agree with TRBD1. The CDR3 loop spans 15 amino acids. The ends lost 6 bases at V and 6 bases at J; junction bases unmatched: 9. In germline, CDR1 is SGHVT, CDR2 SQSDAQ. The CDR3 sequence: CASSPPGQGSQPQHF. The DNA of the CDR3 is TGTGCCAGCAGTCCCCCGGGACAGGGAAGTCAGCCCCAGCATTTT.

DNA for the CDR3: TGTGCCGTCTGGGGACAGTACCCTAACTATGGCTACACCTTC. It encodes CAVWGQYPNYGYTF. This rearrangement joins TRBV10-3 to TRBJ1-2; 7 bases are a match to TRBD1. J lost 0 bases, V lost 11 bases, and 9 bases had no gene match. The CDR3 contains 14 residues. Germline V lookup: CDR1 ENHRY, CDR2 SYGVKD.

The rearrangement links TRBV14 to TRBJ2-1, with a tentative D call TRBD1 (6 bases). From germline, CDR1 is SGHDN and CDR2 FVKESK. The V end was cut by 5 bases, the J end by 10 bases, with 12 bases between. The CDR3 covers 12 residues. CDR3 nucleotides: TGTGCCAGCAGCGAACTACAGGGCGAGCAGTTCTTC. It yields the protein CASSELQGEQFF.

This chain connects TRBV19 to TRBJ2-1, with 11 bases fitting TRBD2. J gave up 7 bases and V 4 bases, and 9 bases lay outside the gene matches. Germline CDR1 LNHDA, CDR2 SQIVND (reference sequence). CDR3 length: 16 amino acids. This CDR3 reads CASSTSLAGGRNEQFF. The CDR3 bases are TGTGCCAGTAGTACTTCCTTAGCGGGGGGGCGTAATGAGCAGTTCTTC.

The chain couples TRBV24-1 to TRBJ2-2, with 10 nucleotides matching TRBD1. This CDR3 comprises 13 residues. The J segment lost 11 bases and the V segment lost 4 bases, leaving 3 bases of the junction unmatched. Germline V lookup: CDR1 KGHDR, CDR2 SFDVKD. The CDR3 DNA is TGTGCCACCAGTGACCGGGACAGGGGAGAGCTGTTTTTT. Protein: CATSDRDRGELFF.

The chain links TRBV20-1 to TRBJ1-2; TRBD1 aligns across 8 bases. CDR1 is DFQATT and CDR2 is SNEGSKA in the germline V gene (reference sequence). The CDR3 runs 14 residues. With V trimmed by 4 bases and J by 2 bases, 6 bases remained unmatched. DNA for the CDR3: TGCAGTGCTATCATCAGGGGGCGGAACTATGGCTACACCTTC. It yields the protein CSAIIRGRNYGYTF.

The V gene is TRBV6-5, the J gene TRBJ2-5, with TRBD1 identical over 7 bases. The CDR3 totals 14 residues. Germline CDR1 and CDR2: MNHEY and SVGAGI. V was clipped by 5 bases and J by 1 base; unmatched bases: 4. DNA of the CDR3: TGTGCCAGCAGTCCGCGGACAGGCCAAGAGACCCAGTACTTC. It specifies CASSPRTGQETQYF.

This chain uses TRBV7-2 with TRBJ2-5; 9 nucleotides line up with TRBD1. Unmatched junction bases numbered 6, after V lost 4 bases and J lost 0 bases. The germline V gene encodes CDR1 SGHTA and CDR2 FQGNSA. The CDR3 contains 16 residues. CDR3 protein: CASSSFRDRDQETQYF. The CDR3 DNA follows: TGTGCCAGCAGCTCATTCCGGGACAGGGACCAAGAGACCCAGTACTTC.

This clonotype has more than one count but fewer than ten. This rearrangement joins TRBV19 to TRBJ1-6; 7 bases match TRBD1. The germline V gene has CDR1 LNHDA and CDR2 SQIVND (reference sequence). V was clipped by 3 bases and J by 10 bases; unmatched bases: 6. The CDR3 has 14 residues. The DNA of the CDR3 is TGTGCCAGTAGTATGACCAGGGGGAGATCACCCCTCCACTTT. Translated: CASSMTRGRSPLHF. Complete variable domain (other parts from reference TRBV19 and TRBJ1-6): DGGITQSPKYLFRKEGQNVTLSCEQNLNHDAMYWYRQDPGQGLRLIYYSQIVNDFQKGDIAEGYSVSREKKESFPLTVTSAQKNPTAFYLCASSMTRGRSPLHFGNGTRLTVT.

The genes are TRBV27 and TRBJ2-5, with D possibly being TRBD1 or TRBD2 (6 bases each). This CDR3 spans 13 amino acids. The V and J ends lost 7 bases and 7 bases respectively, with 16 bases between them. Per germline, CDR1 MNHEY and CDR2 SMNVEV (reference sequence). The CDR3 nucleotides are TGTGCCAGCACCGGGGGCGGCCTTGGGACCCAGTACTTC. Translation gives CASTGGGLGTQYF.

The chain employs TRBV12-3 or TRBV12-4 and TRBJ1-5; maybe TRBD1 (6 bases). The CDR3 is made up of 16 amino acids. V was pared by 7 bases and J by 2 bases, with 18 bases between. Here the CDR3 reads CASNPGGGAGNQPQHF. CDR3 coding DNA: TGTGCCAGCAATCCTGGGGGGGGGGCCGGCAATCAGCCCCAGCATTTT.

V and J are TRBV10-3 and TRBJ2-7, with D perhaps matching TRBD1 (8 bases). The germline V gene has CDR1 ENHRY and CDR2 SYGVKD. The CDR3 consists of 17 residues. V lost 4 bases, J lost 4 bases, and 23 bases lay in between. The CDR3 protein is CAISGRGGTGGTYEQYF. Here the CDR3 DNA reads TGTGCCATCAGTGGGAGGGGAGGGACAGGAGGCACTTACGAGCAGTACTTC.

This clonotype was counted between two and nine times. This sequence joins TRBV6-5 and TRBJ2-7, with D uncertain. Germline CDR1 and CDR2: MNHEY and SVGAGI. The CDR3 is made up of 13 amino acids. Trimming took off 6 bases at V and 5 bases at J, with 14 bases between the two ends. The CDR3 DNA follows: TGTGCCAGCAGAAGTCTTCTTCGGGACGAGCAGTACTTC. Its translation: CASRSLLRDEQYF.

This clonotype occurred once. V gene TRBV19 combines with J gene TRBJ2-1; possibly TRBD1 for D (6 bases). Germline-derived CDR1 and CDR2 are LNHDA and SQIVND (reference sequence). The CDR3 covers 15 residues. V was trimmed by 7 bases and J by 6 bases, leaving 19 bases between them. This chain's CDR3 is CASTYRTAATNEQFF. Written as DNA, the CDR3 is TGTGCCAGTACTTATCGGACAGCAGCGACCAATGAGCAGTTCTTC.

This clonotype was observed a few times. V and J are TRBV20-1 and TRBJ1-5; 10 bases agree with TRBD1. CDR3 length equals 15 residues. Germline loops: CDR1 DFQATT, CDR2 SNEGSKA (reference sequence). The V gene end was trimmed by 3 bases and the J gene end by 8 bases; junction bases not matched to a gene: 10. The CDR3 coding sequence is TGCAGTGCTAGGGGACAGGGGTCATTCGGGGAGCCCCAGCATTTT. Its translation is CSARGQGSFGEPQHF.

The CDR3 protein is CASSWTSGGPQETQYF. As DNA, the CDR3 is TGTGCCAGCAGTTGGACTAGCGGGGGGCCTCAAGAGACCCAGTACTTC. V usage is TRBV6-5 and J usage is TRBJ2-5, with TRBD2 matching over 14 bases. Germline V gene data show CDR1 as MNHEY and CDR2 as SVGAGI. The CDR3 length is 16 residues. V gave up 4 bases and J gave up 2 bases; unmatched junction bases: 3.